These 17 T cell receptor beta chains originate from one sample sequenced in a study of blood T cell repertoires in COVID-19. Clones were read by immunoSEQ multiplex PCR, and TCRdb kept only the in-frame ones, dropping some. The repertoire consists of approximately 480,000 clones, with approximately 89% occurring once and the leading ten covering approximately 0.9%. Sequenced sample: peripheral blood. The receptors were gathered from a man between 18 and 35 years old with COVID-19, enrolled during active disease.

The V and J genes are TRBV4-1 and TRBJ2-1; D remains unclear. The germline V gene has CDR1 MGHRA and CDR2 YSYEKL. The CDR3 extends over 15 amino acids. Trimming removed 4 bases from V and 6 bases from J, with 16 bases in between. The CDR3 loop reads CASSRNARVGNEQFF. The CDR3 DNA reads TGCGCCAGCAGCCGGAACGCTCGGGTTGGCAATGAGCAGTTCTTC.

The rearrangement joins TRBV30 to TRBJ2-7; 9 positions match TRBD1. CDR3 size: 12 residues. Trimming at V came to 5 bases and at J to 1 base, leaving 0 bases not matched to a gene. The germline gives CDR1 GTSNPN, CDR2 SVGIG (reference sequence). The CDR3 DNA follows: TGTGCCTGGGGGACAGGGTCCTACGAGCAGTACTTC. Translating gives CAWGTGSYEQYF.

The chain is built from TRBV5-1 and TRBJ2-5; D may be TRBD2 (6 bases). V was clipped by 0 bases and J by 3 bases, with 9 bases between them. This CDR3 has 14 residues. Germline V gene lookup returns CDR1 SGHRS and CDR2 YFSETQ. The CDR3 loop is CASSLVSGEETQYF. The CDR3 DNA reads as TGCGCCAGCAGCTTGGTTAGCGGAGAAGAGACCCAGTACTTC.

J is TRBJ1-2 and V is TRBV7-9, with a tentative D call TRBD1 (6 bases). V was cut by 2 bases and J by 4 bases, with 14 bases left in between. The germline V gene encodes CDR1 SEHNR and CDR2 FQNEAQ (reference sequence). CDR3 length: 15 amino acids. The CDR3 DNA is TGTGCCAGCAGCTTAAGACAGGATCGGGGCTATGGCTACACCTTC. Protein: CASSLRQDRGYGYTF.

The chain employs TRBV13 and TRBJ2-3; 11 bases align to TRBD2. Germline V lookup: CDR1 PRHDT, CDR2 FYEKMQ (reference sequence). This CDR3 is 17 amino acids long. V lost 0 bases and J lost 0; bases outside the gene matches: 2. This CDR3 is CASSLGPSGRSTDTQYF. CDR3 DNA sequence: TGTGCCAGCAGCTTAGGTCCTAGCGGGAGGAGCACAGATACGCAGTATTTT.

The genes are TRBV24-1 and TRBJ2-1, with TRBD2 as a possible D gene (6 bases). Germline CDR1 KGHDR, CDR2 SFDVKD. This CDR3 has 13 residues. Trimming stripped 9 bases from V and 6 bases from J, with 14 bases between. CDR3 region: CATGRIAVNEQFF. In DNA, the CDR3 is TGTGCCACCGGGCGAATAGCGGTCAATGAGCAGTTCTTC.

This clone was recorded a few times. CDR3 in amino acids: CASSSDRGQAEAFF. For the CDR3, the DNA is TGCGCCAGCAGCTCGGACAGGGGGCAGGCTGAAGCTTTCTTT. V gene TRBV5-1 combines with J gene TRBJ1-1; 11 nucleotides agree with TRBD1. V gave up 3 bases and J gave up 6 bases; unmatched junction bases: 4. Germline lookup yields CDR1 SGHRS and CDR2 YFSETQ. The CDR3 spans 14 residues.

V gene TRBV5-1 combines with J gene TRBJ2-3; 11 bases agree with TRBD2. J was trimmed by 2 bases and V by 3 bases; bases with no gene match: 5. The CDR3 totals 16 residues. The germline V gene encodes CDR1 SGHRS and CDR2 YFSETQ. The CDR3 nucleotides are TGCGCCAGCAGCTCCCGACTAGCGGGGTCCACAGATACGCAGTATTTT. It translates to CASSSRLAGSTDTQYF.

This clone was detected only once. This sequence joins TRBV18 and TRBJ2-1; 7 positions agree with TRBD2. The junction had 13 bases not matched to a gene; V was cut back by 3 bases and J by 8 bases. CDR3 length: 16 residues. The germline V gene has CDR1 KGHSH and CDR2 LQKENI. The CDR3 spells CASSPLSGPQDDEQFF. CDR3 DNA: TGTGCCAGCTCACCCCTTAGCGGGCCCCAGGATGATGAGCAGTTCTTC.

The CDR3 is CASSERPQGISEQFF. CDR3 sequence (DNA): TGTGCCAGCAGTGAAAGACCCCAGGGGATAAGTGAGCAGTTCTTC. The chain has TRBV6-1 and TRBJ2-1; D may be TRBD1 (6 bases). Per germline, CDR1 MNHNS and CDR2 SASEGT. CDR3 length: 15 residues. V dropped 2 bases and J dropped 9 bases, with 17 bases sitting between them.

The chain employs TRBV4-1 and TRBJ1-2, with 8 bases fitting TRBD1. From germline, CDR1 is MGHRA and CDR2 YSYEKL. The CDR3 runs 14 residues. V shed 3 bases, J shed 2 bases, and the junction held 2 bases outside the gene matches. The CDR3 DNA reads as TGCGCCAGCAGCCAGACAGGGGCAAACTATGGCTACACCTTC. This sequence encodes CASSQTGANYGYTF.

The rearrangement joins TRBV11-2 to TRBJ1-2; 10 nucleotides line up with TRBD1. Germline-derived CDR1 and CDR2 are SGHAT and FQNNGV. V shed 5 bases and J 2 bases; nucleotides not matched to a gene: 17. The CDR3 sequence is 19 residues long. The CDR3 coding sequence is TGTGCCAGCAGCACCGCTGGGGGGGACAGGGGACATTGGAACTATGGCTACACCTTC. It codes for CASSTAGGDRGHWNYGYTF.

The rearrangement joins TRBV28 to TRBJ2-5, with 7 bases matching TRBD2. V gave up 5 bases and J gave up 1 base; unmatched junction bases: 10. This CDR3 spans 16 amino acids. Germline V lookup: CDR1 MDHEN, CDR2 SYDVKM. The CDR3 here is CASSPAGGRGQETQYF. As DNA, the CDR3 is TGTGCCAGCAGTCCCGCCGGAGGGAGGGGCCAAGAGACCCAGTACTTC.

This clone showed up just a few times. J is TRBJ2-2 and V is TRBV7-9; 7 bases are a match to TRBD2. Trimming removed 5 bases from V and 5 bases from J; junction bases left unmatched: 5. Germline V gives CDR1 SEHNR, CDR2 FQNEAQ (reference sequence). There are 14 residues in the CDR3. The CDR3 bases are TGTGCCAGCAGCCGCTGGGGGGGAACCGGGGAGCTGTTTTTT. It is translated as CASSRWGGTGELFF.

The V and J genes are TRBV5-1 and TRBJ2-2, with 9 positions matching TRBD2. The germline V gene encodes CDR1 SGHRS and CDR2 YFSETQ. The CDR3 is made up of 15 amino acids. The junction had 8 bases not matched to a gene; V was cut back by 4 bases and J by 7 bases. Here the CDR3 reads CASSISGREDGELFF. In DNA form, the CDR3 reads TGCGCCAGCAGCATTAGCGGGAGAGAGGACGGGGAGCTGTTTTTT.

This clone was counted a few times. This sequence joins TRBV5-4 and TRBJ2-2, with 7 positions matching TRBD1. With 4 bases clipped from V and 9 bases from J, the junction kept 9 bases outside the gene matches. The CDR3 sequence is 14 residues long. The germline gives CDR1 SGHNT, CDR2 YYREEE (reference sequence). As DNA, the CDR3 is TGTGCCAGCAGCCAAGAGGGACAGCACCGGGAGCTGTTTTTT. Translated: CASSQEGQHRELFF.

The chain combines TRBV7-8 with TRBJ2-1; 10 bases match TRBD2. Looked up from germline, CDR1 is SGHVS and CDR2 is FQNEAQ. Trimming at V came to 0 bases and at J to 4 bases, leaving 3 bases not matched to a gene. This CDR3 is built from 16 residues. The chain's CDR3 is CASSLAGLAVYNEQFF. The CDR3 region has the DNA TGTGCCAGCAGCTTAGCCGGACTAGCGGTTTACAATGAGCAGTTCTTC.